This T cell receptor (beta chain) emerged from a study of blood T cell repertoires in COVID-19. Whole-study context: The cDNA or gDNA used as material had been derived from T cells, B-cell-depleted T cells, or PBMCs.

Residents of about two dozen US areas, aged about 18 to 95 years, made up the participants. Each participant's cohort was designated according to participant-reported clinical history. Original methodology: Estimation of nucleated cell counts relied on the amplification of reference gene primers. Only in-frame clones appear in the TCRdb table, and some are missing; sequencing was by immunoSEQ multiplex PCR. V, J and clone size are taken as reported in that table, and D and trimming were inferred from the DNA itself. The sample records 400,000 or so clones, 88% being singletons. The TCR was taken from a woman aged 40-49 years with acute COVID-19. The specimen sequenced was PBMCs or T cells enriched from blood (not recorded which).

In DNA, the CDR3 is TGTGCCAGCAGACCCGACGGGCAGGGTGTCACTGAAGCTTTCTTT. Translation: CASRPDGQGVTEAFF. The rearrangement links TRBV6-5 to TRBJ1-1, with D possibly being TRBD1 (5 bases). Deletions cut 6 bases from V and 4 bases from J, with 18 bases between. Looked up from germline, CDR1 is MNHEY and CDR2 is SVGAGI. The CDR3 consists of 15 residues.